These 11 T cell receptor beta chains originate from one sample sequenced in a study of cytomegalovirus exposure and HLA in healthy donors. A multiplex PCR was run with 60 Vbeta primers and 13 Jbeta primers. The assay was immunoSEQ multiplex PCR, and TCRdb's table has in-frame clones only and misses some. The table records around 97,000 clones, roughly 80% of them present only once. Source material: PBMCs. Receptor source: a man aged 50 to 60 in good health and CMV-seropositive.

The chain combines TRBV28 with TRBJ2-4, with 7 bases aligning to TRBD1. Germline assignment: CDR1 MDHEN and CDR2 SYDVKM. The CDR3 loop spans 16 amino acids. The J segment lost 0 bases and the V segment lost 5 bases, leaving 7 bases of the junction unmatched. The CDR3 is CASSLRDSVAKNIQYF. DNA for the CDR3: TGTGCCAGCAGTCTCCGGGACAGCGTAGCCAAAAACATTCAGTACTTC.

The chain carries TRBV7-9 and TRBJ2-5; D is uncertain. The length of the CDR3 is 13 residues. CDR1 is SEHNR and CDR2 is FQNEAQ in the germline V gene (reference sequence). V shed 5 bases and J shed 6 bases, with 13 bases lying between them. The CDR3 region has the DNA TGTGCCAGCAGCCTCCGGGTCCCCAAGACCCAGTACTTC. It is translated as CASSLRVPKTQYF.

The V and J genes are TRBV9 and TRBJ2-2, with 11 bases identical to TRBD2. Germline V gives CDR1 SGDLS, CDR2 YYNGEE. The CDR3 covers 18 residues. The J segment lost 3 bases and the V segment lost 3 bases, leaving 10 bases of the junction unmatched. The CDR3 sequence: CASSGGTSGVGDTGELFF. CDR3 sequence (DNA): TGTGCCAGCAGCGGGGGGACTAGCGGAGTAGGAGACACCGGGGAGCTGTTTTTT.

This clone was recorded a few times. The gene calls are TRBV30 and TRBJ1-1; D is unresolved. Trimming took 1 base from V and 0 from J, leaving 15 bases between them. Germline V gene sequence: CDR1 GTSNPN, CDR2 SVGIG (reference sequence). The CDR3 covers 16 residues. The CDR3 nucleotides read TGTGCCTGGAGTGCCGGGCCCTGGAGGATGAACACTGAAGCTTTCTTT. This sequence encodes CAWSAGPWRMNTEAFF. Supplemented by reference TRBV30 and TRBJ1-1, the full variable domain reads SQTIHQWPATLVQPVGSPLSLECTVEGTSNPNLYWYRQAAGRGLQLLFYSVGIGQISSEVPQNLSASRPQDRQFILSSKKLLLSDSGFYLCAWSAGPWRMNTEAFFGQGTRLTVV.

The genes are TRBV5-1 and TRBJ2-5; tentatively, D is TRBD2 (5 bases). The germline V gene has CDR1 SGHRS and CDR2 YFSETQ. Trimming stripped 4 bases from V and 13 bases from J, with 23 bases between. This CDR3 has 14 residues. CDR3 in DNA: TGCGCCAGCAGCCCAGTTTCGGGTAACCGGGATCGGTACTTC. Translating gives CASSPVSGNRDRYF.

Only one count was recorded for this clone. The rearrangement links TRBV2 to TRBJ1-5, with 8 bases identical to TRBD1. The CDR3 loop spans 16 amino acids. Germline CDR1 reads SNHLY; CDR2 reads FYNNEI. J was trimmed by 2 bases and V by 4 bases; bases with no gene match: 7. The CDR3 DNA follows: TGTGCCAGCAGTGGGACAGGGAGTTCGGGCAATCAGCCCCAGCATTTT. Amino acid sequence: CASSGTGSSGNQPQHF.

The chain has TRBV19 and TRBJ1-5; possible D gene TRBD1, 6 bases. The CDR3 is 15 residues long. Germline V gives CDR1 LNHDA, CDR2 SQIVND (reference sequence). Trimming took 6 bases from V and 4 from J, leaving 16 bases between them. The CDR3 loop reads CASRLNRVPNQPQHF. CDR3 DNA: TGTGCCAGTAGATTAAACAGGGTCCCGAATCAGCCCCAGCATTTT.

In its sample, this clone was seen once. This rearrangement joins TRBV5-6 to TRBJ2-2; 7 bases align to TRBD2. Germline values: CDR1 SGHDT, CDR2 YYEEEE. J lost 7 bases, V lost 6 bases, and 9 bases had no gene match. This CDR3 is built from 14 residues. DNA for the CDR3: TGTGCCAGCACCGCGGGAGAAGAGAACGGGGAGCTGTTTTTT. It translates to CASTAGEENGELFF.

The chain combines TRBV28 with TRBJ2-6, with unresolved D. The CDR3 contains 15 residues. V lost 3 bases and J 6 bases, leaving 12 bases between the germline ends. The V gene's germline CDR1 is MDHEN and CDR2 SYDVKM. CDR3 in DNA: TGTGCCAGCAGTTTTCAGGCCTACGAGGCCAACGTCCTGACTTTC. Residues: CASSFQAYEANVLTF.

V gene TRBV21-1 combines with J gene TRBJ2-3; TRBD1 is taken as the D call from the table, unchecked against the DNA. TRBV21-1 constitutes a pseudogene. This CDR3 spans 16 amino acids. This CDR3 is CASSKDVGFCTDTQYF. Here the CDR3 DNA reads TGTGCCAGCAGCAAAGATGTGGGCTTCTGCACAGATACGCAGTATTTT.

V and J are TRBV5-1 and TRBJ1-6, with 9 nucleotides matching TRBD1. Trimming took 4 bases from V and 10 from J; bases not matched to a gene: 6. This CDR3 has 14 residues. Germline lookup yields CDR1 SGHRS and CDR2 YFSETQ. CDR3 residues: CASSPGQGNSPLHF. The DNA for the CDR3 is TGCGCCAGCAGCCCCGGACAGGGGAACTCACCCCTCCACTTT.